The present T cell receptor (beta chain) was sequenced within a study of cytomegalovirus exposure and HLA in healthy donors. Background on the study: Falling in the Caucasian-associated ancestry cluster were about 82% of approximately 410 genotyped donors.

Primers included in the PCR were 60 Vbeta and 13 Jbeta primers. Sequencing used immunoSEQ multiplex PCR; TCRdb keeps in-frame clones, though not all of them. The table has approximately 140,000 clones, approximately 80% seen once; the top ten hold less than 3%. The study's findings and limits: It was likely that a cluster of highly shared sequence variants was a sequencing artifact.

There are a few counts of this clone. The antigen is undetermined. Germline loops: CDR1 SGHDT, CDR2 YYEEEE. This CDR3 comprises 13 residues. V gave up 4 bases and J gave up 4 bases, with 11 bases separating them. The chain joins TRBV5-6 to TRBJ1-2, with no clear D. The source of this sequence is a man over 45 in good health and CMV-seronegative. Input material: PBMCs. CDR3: CASSPGSFYGYTF. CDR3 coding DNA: TGTGCCAGCAGCCCTGGGAGCTTCTATGGCTACACCTTC.